These T cell receptor beta chains were read from a single sample in a study of beta chain features in type 1 diabetes. Clones were sequenced by immunoSEQ multiplex PCR, and TCRdb holds only the in-frame ones, with some missing. The table lists tens of thousands of clones, around 64% of them singletons, with around 2% in the top ten. Sequenced: Tregs from blood. The origin of the receptors is a young woman in good health. Each CDR3 is given with its conserved first and last residue. The order of the fields is V gene, J gene, CDR3 length, clone size, D gene, CDR3 DNA, CDR3 protein. A D gene is named only where the DNA matches it firmly. Clone size is stated in some rows and not others, as once, few, many or a class when expanded.

>TRBV6-6|TRBJ2-1|14|NA|TRBD2
TGTGCCAGCACCACTGGACTAGCGCGGGCTGAGCAGTTCTTC
CASTTGLARAEQFF
>TRBV27|TRBJ1-5|14|few|NA
TGTGCCAGCAGGGCGGTGAGGAGCAATCAGCCCCAGCATTTT
CASRAVRSNQPQHF
>TRBV2|TRBJ1-5|14|NA|TRBD1
TGTGCCAGCAATTCCAGGACAGGACATCAGCCCCAGCATTTT
CASNSRTGHQPQHF
>TRBV7-2|TRBJ2-7|13|once|NA
TGTGCCAGCAGCTCCTGGACAAGTCCTCAGCAGTACTTC
CASSSWTSPQQYF
>TRBV5-1|TRBJ2-5|14|NA|TRBD2
TGCGCCAGCAGCCCTGAGCGGGAATACGCGACCCAGTACTTC
CASSPEREYATQYF
>TRBV5-6|TRBJ2-7|13|NA|TRBD1
TGTGCCAGCAGCTTTGAGGGTTCGGACAGGCGGTACTTC
CASSFEGSDRRYF
>TRBV5-1|TRBJ2-1|16|NA|NA
TGCGCCAGCAGCTGGGGCACGTTAGACCTTTACAATGAGCAGTTCTTC
CASSWGTLDLYNEQFF
>TRBV29-1|TRBJ1-3|15|NA|TRBD1
TGCAGCGTTGCTGGACAGGATCTTGTCGGAAACACCATATATTTT
CSVAGQDLVGNTIYF
>TRBV5-1|TRBJ2-7|13|once|NA
TGCGCCAGCAGCCGGGACAACACCTACGAGCAGTACTTC
CASSRDNTYEQYF
>TRBV9|TRBJ2-1|15|NA|TRBD1
TGTGCCAGCAGCGTAGTGGGACAGGGAACCAATGAGCAGTTCTTC
CASSVVGQGTNEQFF
>TRBV29-1|TRBJ2-3|13|NA|TRBD2
TGCAGCGTCGGGCTAGCGGTAATAGATACGCAGTATTTT
CSVGLAVIDTQYF
>TRBV10-3|TRBJ1-1|14|NA|NA
TGTGCCATCAGTGACCATACAGGTGGCACTGAAGCTTTCTTT
CAISDHTGGTEAFF
>TRBV6-6|TRBJ1-2|13|few|TRBD1
TGTGCCAGCCGCGGGCAGGGGGCGGGTGGCTACACCTTC
CASRGQGAGGYTF
>TRBV29-1|TRBJ1-5|14|once|TRBD1
TGCAGCGTTGGTCCGGGACAGGGCCAGGGGCCCCAGCATTTT
CSVGPGQGQGPQHF
>TRBV27|TRBJ2-1|16|NA|TRBD2
TGTGCCAGCAGGACGCTAGCGGCCAGCTCCTACAATGAGCAGTTCTTC
CASRTLAASSYNEQFF
>TRBV28|TRBJ2-3|14|NA|TRBD1
TGTGCCAGCAGTAAGACAGGGGGCTCAGATACGCAGTATTTT
CASSKTGGSDTQYF
>TRBV5-8|TRBJ1-5|14|NA|NA
TGTGCCAGCAGCTTTTTGAACAGGGACCAGCCCCAGCATTTT
CASSFLNRDQPQHF
>TRBV5-1|TRBJ2-1|16|once|TRBD2
TGCGCCAGCAGCTGGGGGACTAGCGGGAGGAGCAATGAGCAGTTCTTC
CASSWGTSGRSNEQFF
>TRBV7-2|TRBJ2-7|15|few|TRBD2
TGTGCCAGCACCGCAGGACTAGCGGGATCCTACGAGCAGTACTTC
CASTAGLAGSYEQYF
>TRBV10-3|TRBJ1-2|15|NA|NA
TGTGCCATCAGTGATAGAGGTCAGCGGTCCTATGGCTACACCTTC
CAISDRGQRSYGYTF
>TRBV7-3|TRBJ2-2|15|NA|TRBD2
TGTGCCAGCAGCTTGGCAGCGGGAGTATCCGGGGAGCTGTTTTTT
CASSLAAGVSGELFF
>TRBV18|TRBJ2-1|12|NA|NA
TGTGCCAGCTCACCTACAAGAAATGAGCAGTTCTTC
CASSPTRNEQFF
>TRBV25-1|TRBJ2-1|14|NA|TRBD2
TGTGCCAGCAGACTAGCGGGTTTGTACAATGAGCAGTTCTTC
CASRLAGLYNEQFF
>TRBV29-1|TRBJ2-5|13|once|TRBD2
TGCAGCGTTGCCTGGGGGGGTATGGAGACCCAGTACTTC
CSVAWGGMETQYF
>TRBV7-8|TRBJ1-2|15|NA|TRBD1
TGTGCCAGCAGCTTGACAGGGGGCGAAGCTCGCGGCTACACCTTC
CASSLTGGEARGYTF
>TRBV5-6|TRBJ2-5|15|once|NA
TGTGCCAGCAGTCGGACAGTTTACCTTCAAGAGACCCAGTACTTC
CASSRTVYLQETQYF
>TRBV27|TRBJ2-7|14|NA|TRBD2
TGTGCCAGCAGTCGTAGCGGGCTCCTTCGCGAGCAGTACTTC
CASSRSGLLREQYF